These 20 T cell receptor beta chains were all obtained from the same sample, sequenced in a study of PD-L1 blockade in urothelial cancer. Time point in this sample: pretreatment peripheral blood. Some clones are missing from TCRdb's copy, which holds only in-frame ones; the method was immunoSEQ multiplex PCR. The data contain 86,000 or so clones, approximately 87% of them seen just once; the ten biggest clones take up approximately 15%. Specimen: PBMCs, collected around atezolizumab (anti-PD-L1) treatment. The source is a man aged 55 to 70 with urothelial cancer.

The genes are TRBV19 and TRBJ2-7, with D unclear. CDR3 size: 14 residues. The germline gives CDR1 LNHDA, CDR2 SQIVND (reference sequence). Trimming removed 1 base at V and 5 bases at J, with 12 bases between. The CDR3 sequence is CASSIVHGLDEQYF. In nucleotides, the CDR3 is TGTGCCAGTAGTATAGTCCACGGTCTGGACGAGCAGTACTTC.

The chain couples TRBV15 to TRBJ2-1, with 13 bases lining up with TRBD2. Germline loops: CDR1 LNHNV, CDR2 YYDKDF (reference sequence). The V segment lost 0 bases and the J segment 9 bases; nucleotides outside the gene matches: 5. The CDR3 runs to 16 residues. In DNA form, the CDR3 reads TGTGCCACCAGCAGAGAGACTAGCGGGAGGTCGGGTGAGCAGTTCTTC. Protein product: CATSRETSGRSGEQFF.

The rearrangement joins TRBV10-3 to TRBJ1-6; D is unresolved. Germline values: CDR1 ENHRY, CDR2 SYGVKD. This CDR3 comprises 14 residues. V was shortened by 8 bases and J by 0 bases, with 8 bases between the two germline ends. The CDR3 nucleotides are TGTGCCATCCAACAGAGCTCCTATAATTCACCCCTCCACTTT. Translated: CAIQQSSYNSPLHF.

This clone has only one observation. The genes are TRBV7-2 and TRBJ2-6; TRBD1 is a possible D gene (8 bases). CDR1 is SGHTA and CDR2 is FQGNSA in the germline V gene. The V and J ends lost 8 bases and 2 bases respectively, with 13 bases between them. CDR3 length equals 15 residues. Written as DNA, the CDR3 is TGTGCCAGCCACAGGGGGGGCGCTGGGGCCAACGTCCTGACTTTC. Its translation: CASHRGGAGANVLTF.

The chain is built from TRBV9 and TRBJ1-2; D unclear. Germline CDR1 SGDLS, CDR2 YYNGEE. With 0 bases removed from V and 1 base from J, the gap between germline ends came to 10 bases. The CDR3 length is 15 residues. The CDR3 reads CASSVVPTHNYGYTF. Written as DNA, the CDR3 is TGTGCCAGCAGCGTAGTCCCTACCCATAACTATGGCTACACCTTC.

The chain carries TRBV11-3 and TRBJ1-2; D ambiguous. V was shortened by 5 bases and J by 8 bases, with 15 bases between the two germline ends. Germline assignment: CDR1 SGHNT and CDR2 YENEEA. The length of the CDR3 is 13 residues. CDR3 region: CASSRLAGEGYTF. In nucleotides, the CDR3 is TGTGCCAGCAGCCGTCTGGCCGGGGAGGGCTACACCTTC.

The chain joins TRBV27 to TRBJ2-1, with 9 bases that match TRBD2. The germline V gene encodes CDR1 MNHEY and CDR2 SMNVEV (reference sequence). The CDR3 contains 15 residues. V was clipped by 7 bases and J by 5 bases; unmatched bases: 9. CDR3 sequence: CASNRGLASHNEQFF. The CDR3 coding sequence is TGTGCCAGCAATCGAGGACTAGCGAGCCACAATGAGCAGTTCTTC.

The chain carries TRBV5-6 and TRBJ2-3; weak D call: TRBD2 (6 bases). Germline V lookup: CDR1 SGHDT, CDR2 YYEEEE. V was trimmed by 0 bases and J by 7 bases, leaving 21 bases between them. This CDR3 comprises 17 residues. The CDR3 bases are TGTGCCAGCAGCTTGGAAACTGTTGCGGGATGGTCATATACGCAGTATTTT. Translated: CASSLETVAGWSYTQYF.

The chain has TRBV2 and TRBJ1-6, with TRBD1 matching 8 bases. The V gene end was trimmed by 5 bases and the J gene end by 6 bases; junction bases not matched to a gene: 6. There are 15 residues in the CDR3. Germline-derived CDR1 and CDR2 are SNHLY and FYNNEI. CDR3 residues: CASSPTGAGNSPLHF. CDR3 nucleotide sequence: TGTGCCAGCAGTCCGACAGGGGCGGGTAATTCACCCCTCCACTTT. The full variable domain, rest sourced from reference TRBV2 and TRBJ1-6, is EPEVTQTPSHQVTQMGQEVILRCVPISNHLYFYWYRQILGQKVEFLVSFYNNEISEKSEIFDDQFSVERPDGSNFTLKIRSTKLEDSAMYFCASSPTGAGNSPLHFGNGTRLTVT.

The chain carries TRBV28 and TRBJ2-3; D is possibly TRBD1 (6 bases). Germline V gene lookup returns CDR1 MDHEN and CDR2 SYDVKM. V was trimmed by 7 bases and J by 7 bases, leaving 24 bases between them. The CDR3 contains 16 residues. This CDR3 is CASNRAGTRLFYTQYF. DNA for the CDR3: TGTGCCAGCAATAGAGCCGGGACAAGACTTTTTTATACGCAGTATTTT.

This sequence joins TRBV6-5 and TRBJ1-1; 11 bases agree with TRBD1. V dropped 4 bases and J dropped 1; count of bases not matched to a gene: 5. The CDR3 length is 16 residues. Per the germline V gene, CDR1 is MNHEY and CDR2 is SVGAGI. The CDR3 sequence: CASSSRTGGRNTEAFF. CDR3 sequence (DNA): TGTGCCAGCAGTTCCCGGACAGGGGGCCGGAACACTGAAGCTTTCTTT.

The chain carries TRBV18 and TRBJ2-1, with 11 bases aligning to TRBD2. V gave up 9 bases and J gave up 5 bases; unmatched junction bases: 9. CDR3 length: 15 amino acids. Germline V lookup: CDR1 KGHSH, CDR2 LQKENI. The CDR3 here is CASLAGTSGNNEQFF. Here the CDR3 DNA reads TGTGCCAGTCTCGCCGGGACTAGCGGAAACAATGAGCAGTTCTTC.

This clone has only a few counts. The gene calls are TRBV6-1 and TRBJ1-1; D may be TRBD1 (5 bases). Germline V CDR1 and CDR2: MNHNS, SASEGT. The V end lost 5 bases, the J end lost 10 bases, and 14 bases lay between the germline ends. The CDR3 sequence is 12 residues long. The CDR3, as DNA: TGTGCCAGCAGTCCAGATCGGGGGGTAGCTTTCTTT. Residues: CASSPDRGVAFF.

CDR3 in amino acids: CATRLDTYEQYF. In nucleotides, the CDR3 is TGTGCCACCCGGCTCGACACCTACGAGCAGTACTTC. The chain combines TRBV15 with TRBJ2-7, with unresolved D. V lost 8 bases and J lost 2, with 10 bases in between. Germline loops: CDR1 LNHNV, CDR2 YYDKDF (reference sequence). This CDR3 is built from 12 residues.

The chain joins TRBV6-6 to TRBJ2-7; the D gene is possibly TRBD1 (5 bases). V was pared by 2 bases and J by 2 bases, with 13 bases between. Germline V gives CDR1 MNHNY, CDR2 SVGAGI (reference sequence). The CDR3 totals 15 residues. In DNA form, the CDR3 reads TGTGCCAGCAGTTACGGGGTAACAGGCACCTACGAGCAGTACTTC. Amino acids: CASSYGVTGTYEQYF.

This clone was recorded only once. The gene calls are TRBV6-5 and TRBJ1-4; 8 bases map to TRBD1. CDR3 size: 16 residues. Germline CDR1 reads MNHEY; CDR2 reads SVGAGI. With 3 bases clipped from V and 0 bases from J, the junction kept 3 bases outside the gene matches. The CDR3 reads CASSYTGGATNEKLFF. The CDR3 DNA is TGTGCCAGCAGTTATACAGGGGGGGCAACTAATGAAAAACTGTTTTTT.

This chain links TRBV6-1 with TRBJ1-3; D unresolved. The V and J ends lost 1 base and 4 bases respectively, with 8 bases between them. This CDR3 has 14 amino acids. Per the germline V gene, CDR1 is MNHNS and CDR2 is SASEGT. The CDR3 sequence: CASSEGARGNTIYF. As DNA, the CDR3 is TGTGCCAGCAGTGAAGGGGCCAGAGGAAACACCATATATTTT.

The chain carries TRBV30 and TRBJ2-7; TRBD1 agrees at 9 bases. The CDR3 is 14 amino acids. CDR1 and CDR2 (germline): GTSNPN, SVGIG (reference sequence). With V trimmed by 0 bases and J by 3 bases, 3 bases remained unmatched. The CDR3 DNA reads TGTGCCTGGAGTGTCGGGACAGGGCGCTACGAGCAGTACTTC. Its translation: CAWSVGTGRYEQYF.

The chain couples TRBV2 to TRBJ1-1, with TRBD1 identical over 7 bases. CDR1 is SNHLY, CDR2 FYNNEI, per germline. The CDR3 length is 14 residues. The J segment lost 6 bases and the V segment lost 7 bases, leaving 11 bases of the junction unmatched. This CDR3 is CASNNEGARAEAFF. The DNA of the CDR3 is TGTGCCAGCAATAACGAGGGGGCGAGGGCTGAAGCTTTCTTT.

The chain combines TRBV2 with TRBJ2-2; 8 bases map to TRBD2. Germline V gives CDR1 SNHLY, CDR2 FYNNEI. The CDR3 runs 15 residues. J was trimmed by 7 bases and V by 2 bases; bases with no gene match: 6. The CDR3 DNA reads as TGTGCCAGCAGTGAATTCGGGGGGGCGGACGGGGAGCTGTTTTTT. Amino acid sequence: CASSEFGGADGELFF.